The clone carrying this T cell receptor (beta chain) was detected ten times or more. Its target is not known. Germline-derived CDR1 and CDR2 are SGHTA and FQGNSA. V gave up 4 bases and J gave up 7 bases, with 22 bases separating them. The CDR3 spans 17 residues. These data belong to a study of regulatory T cells in long-lasting Graves disease. Study information: Less than 3 months of antithyroid drugs had been taken by newly diagnosed Graves' patients. Findings of the study overall: Persistent disease samples used TRBV28, TRBJ1-2 and TRBJ2-5 preferentially.

In building TCR beta libraries, iRepertoire HTBI primers were used together with Arm-PCR of CDR3 regions. Each CDR3 protein gets one entry after TCRdb re-called the multiplex PCR reads with MiXCR. In the table there are some 340,000 distinct CDR3 sequences, approximately 12% of which are singletons. Time point indicated: newly diagnosed GD, antithyroid drugs for less than 3 months. Preparation of the TCR library used RNA extracted from PBMCs. These data also formed part of another study, on T cells in Graves' hyperthyroidism and ophthalmopathy. That investigation notes: Disease duration under 2 months; hyperthyroidism patients were aged 18 to 65. Ophthalmopathy and stable hyperthyroidism were told apart by a 13 V-J model.

Sequenced material: peripheral blood mononuclear cells (PBMCs), taken at new diagnosis, from a patient treated with antithyroid drugs. The source is a woman younger than 35 with Graves disease. The V call is TRBV7-2, the J call TRBJ1-4; maybe TRBD1 (5 bases). This chain's CDR3 is CASSWGGTALRGEKLFF. The CDR3 coding sequence is TGTGCCAGCAGCTGGGGGGGGACCGCCCTAAGAGGTGAAAAACTGTTTTTT.